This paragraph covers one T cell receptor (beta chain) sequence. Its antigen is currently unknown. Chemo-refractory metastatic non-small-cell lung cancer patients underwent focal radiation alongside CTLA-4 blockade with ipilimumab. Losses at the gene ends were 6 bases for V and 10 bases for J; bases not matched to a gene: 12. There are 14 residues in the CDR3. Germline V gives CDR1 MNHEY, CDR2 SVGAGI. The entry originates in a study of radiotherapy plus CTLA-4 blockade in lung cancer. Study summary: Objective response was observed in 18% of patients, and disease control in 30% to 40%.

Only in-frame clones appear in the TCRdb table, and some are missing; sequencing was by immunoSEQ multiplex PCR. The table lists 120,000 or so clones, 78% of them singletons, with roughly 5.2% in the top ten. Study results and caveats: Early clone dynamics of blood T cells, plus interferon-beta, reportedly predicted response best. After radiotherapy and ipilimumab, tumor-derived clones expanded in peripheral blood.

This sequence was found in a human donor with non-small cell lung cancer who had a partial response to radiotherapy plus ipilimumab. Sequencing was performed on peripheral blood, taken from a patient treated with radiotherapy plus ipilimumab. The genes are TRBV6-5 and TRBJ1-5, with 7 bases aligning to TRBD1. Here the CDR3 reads CASRQGPLESPQHF. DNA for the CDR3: TGTGCCAGCAGACAGGGGCCCCTTGAGTCCCCCCAGCATTTT.